A single sample is the source of the 17 T cell receptor beta chains below, sequenced in a study of immune evolution from preneoplasia to lung adenocarcinoma. Profiling relied on immunoSEQ multiplex PCR, and the TCRdb table lists in-frame clones only, not all of them. The sample consists of thousands of clones, around 86% of them appearing once. Sequences were obtained from FFPE minimally invasive lung adenocarcinoma tissue. These receptors originate from an older donor with lung adenocarcinoma.

This clone was found once. The J gene is TRBJ2-3, the V gene TRBV6-5; TRBD1 agrees at 7 bases. The CDR3 loop spans 14 amino acids. After removal of 5 bases from V and 5 bases from J, the junction contained 7 bases not matched to a gene. CDR1 is MNHEY and CDR2 is SVGAGI in the germline V gene. This CDR3 reads CASSPGQEVDTQYF. The CDR3, as DNA: TGTGCCAGCAGTCCCGGACAGGAGGTAGATACGCAGTATTTT.

The chain links TRBV4-1 to TRBJ1-2; D not resolved. The CDR3 totals 17 residues. Germline loops: CDR1 MGHRA, CDR2 YSYEKL. V was cut by 3 bases and J by 2 bases, with 19 bases left in between. CDR3 amino acids: CASSHLSSGRKNYGYTF. The CDR3 region has the DNA TGCGCCAGCAGCCACCTTAGTTCGGGCAGGAAGAACTATGGCTACACCTTC.

V and J are TRBV5-1 and TRBJ1-1, with TRBD1 matching over 9 bases. V lost 3 bases, J lost 5 bases, and 5 bases stayed unmatched. Germline CDR1 is SGHRS and CDR2 is YFSETQ. The CDR3 consists of 14 residues. The CDR3 nucleotides are TGCGCCAGCAGCTCACAGGGGGCTCGGACTGAAGCTTTCTTT. Protein sequence: CASSSQGARTEAFF.

The V and J genes are TRBV30 and TRBJ1-1; D unresolved. This CDR3 contains 10 residues. Germline V gives CDR1 GTSNPN, CDR2 SVGIG (reference sequence). The CDR3 DNA sequence: TGTGCTTCGGGGAACACTGAAGCTTTCTTT. It yields the protein CASGNTEAFF.

V is TRBV11-2 and J is TRBJ2-2; D is ambiguous. Germline V gene data show CDR1 as SGHAT and CDR2 as FQNNGV. Trimming removed 1 base at V and 7 bases at J, with 10 bases between. This CDR3 region has 14 residues. CDR3 in DNA: TGTGCCAGCAGCTTAGTCGGTGTCAACGGGGAGCTGTTTTTT. It encodes CASSLVGVNGELFF.

This chain links TRBV6-1 with TRBJ1-4; no clear D gene. The germline V and J ends were trimmed by 4 bases and 7 bases, with 10 bases remaining between them. Germline CDR1 and CDR2: MNHNS and SASEGT. This CDR3 spans 13 amino acids. The CDR3 DNA is TGTGCCAGCAGTGTTTTGGATGGTGAAAAACTGTTTTTT. Amino acids: CASSVLDGEKLFF.

The genes are TRBV7-9 and TRBJ2-5, with TRBD1 as a possible D gene (5 bases). Germline lookup yields CDR1 SEHNR and CDR2 FQNEAQ (reference sequence). The CDR3 sequence is 15 residues long. Trimming removed 1 base at V and 0 bases at J, with 9 bases between. The CDR3: CASSLGGHHQETQYF. The CDR3 nucleotides are TGTGCCAGCAGCTTAGGCGGACACCACCAAGAGACCCAGTACTTC.

The chain is built from TRBV27 and TRBJ2-3; 8 bases fit TRBD2. The CDR3 spans 14 residues. Germline V gene sequence: CDR1 MNHEY, CDR2 SMNVEV (reference sequence). J was trimmed by 4 bases and V by 6 bases; bases with no gene match: 6. CDR3 DNA sequence: TGTGCCAGCAGGCGGGAGGCCCCTGCAGATACGCAGTATTTT. Translating gives CASRREAPADTQYF.

Details on this clone: In the same sample, other DNA sequences code for this CDR3. The chain employs TRBV18 and TRBJ1-1; a weak D match, TRBD1 (5 bases). CDR3 size: 14 residues. From germline, CDR1 is KGHSH and CDR2 LQKENI. V was pared by 3 bases and J by 2 bases, with 10 bases between. The CDR3 here is CASSPRGLNTEAFF. In DNA form, the CDR3 reads TGTGCCAGCTCACCCCGGGGGTTAAACACTGAAGCTTTCTTT.

The gene calls are TRBV6-1 and TRBJ1-3; TRBD1 aligns across 9 bases. After removal of 6 bases from V and 4 bases from J, the junction contained 4 bases not matched to a gene. This CDR3 is built from 14 residues. The germline V gene has CDR1 MNHNS and CDR2 SASEGT. CDR3 loop: CASSGTGRGNTIYF. CDR3 bases: TGTGCCAGCAGCGGGACAGGGAGAGGAAACACCATATATTTT.

This chain joins TRBV7-9 and TRBJ1-3; possible D gene TRBD1, 5 bases. Trimming left V 0 bases short and J 0 bases short, with 9 bases between. Germline lookup yields CDR1 SEHNR and CDR2 FQNEAQ (reference sequence). The CDR3 loop spans 16 amino acids. Here the CDR3 reads CASSLAGASSGNTIYF. In DNA, the CDR3 is TGTGCCAGCAGCTTAGCAGGGGCGTCCTCTGGAAACACCATATATTTT.

V is TRBV28 and J is TRBJ2-5; no definite D call. This CDR3 is 13 amino acids long. The germline gives CDR1 MDHEN, CDR2 SYDVKM. V shed 5 bases and J shed 6 bases, with 13 bases lying between them. The CDR3 here is CASSTLLGQTQYF. The DNA of the CDR3 is TGTGCCAGCAGTACGCTCCTCGGACAGACCCAGTACTTC. The full variable domain, completed using reference TRBV28 and TRBJ2-5, is DVKVTQSSRYLVKRTGEKVFLECVQDMDHENMFWYRQDPGLGLRLIYFSYDVKMKEKGDIPEGYSVSREKKERFSLILESASTNQTSMYLCASSTLLGQTQYFGPGTRLLVL.

The chain carries TRBV4-1 and TRBJ2-5; 13 positions match TRBD2. Germline CDR1 and CDR2: MGHRA and YSYEKL. The CDR3 contains 16 residues. The ends lost 3 bases at V and 5 bases at J; junction bases unmatched: 6. CDR3 protein: CASSQRTSGRGETQYF. The CDR3 bases are TGCGCCAGCAGCCAGCGGACTAGCGGGAGAGGGGAGACCCAGTACTTC.

The V gene is TRBV7-8, the J gene TRBJ1-1; D is perhaps TRBD1 (5 bases). Per the germline V gene, CDR1 is SGHVS and CDR2 is FQNEAQ. V was shortened by 5 bases and J by 1 base, with 20 bases between the two germline ends. The CDR3 has 17 amino acids. The CDR3 sequence: CASSPGWGGYSNTEAFF. CDR3 coding DNA: TGTGCCAGCAGCCCCGGGTGGGGGGGATATTCGAACACTGAAGCTTTCTTT.

The chain is built from TRBV6-5 and TRBJ1-1; D not resolved. The V gene lost 2 bases and the J gene lost 1 base, with 11 bases spanning the gap. The CDR3 extends over 15 amino acids. CDR1 is MNHEY and CDR2 is SVGAGI in the germline V gene. CDR3 coding DNA: TGTGCCAGCAGTTACATGGGAGGTCGGAACACTGAAGCTTTCTTT. This encodes CASSYMGGRNTEAFF.

This clone was detected once. This chain connects TRBV19 to TRBJ1-5; D gene unclear. V was pared by 5 bases and J by 3 bases, with 11 bases between. This CDR3 is built from 14 residues. Germline CDR1 and CDR2: LNHDA and SQIVND (reference sequence). CDR3 DNA sequence: TGTGCCAGTAGTCCAGGACGGCTCAATCAGCCCCAGCATTTT. Translated, it gives CASSPGRLNQPQHF.

V and J are TRBV9 and TRBJ2-6; 12 bases are a match to TRBD2. Trimming cost V 3 bases and J 3 bases; bases outside gene matches: 7. Germline V gives CDR1 SGDLS, CDR2 YYNGEE. CDR3 length: 18 residues. The CDR3 region has the DNA TGTGCCAGCAGCGCCAGACTAGCGGGAGTAGTTGGGGCCAACGTCCTGACTTTC. Its translation: CASSARLAGVVGANVLTF.